These T cell receptor beta chains were read from a single sample in a study of blood T cell repertoires in COVID-19. The repertoire was sequenced with immunoSEQ multiplex PCR; TCRdb's copy has only in-frame clones and lacks some. The table has a few hundred thousand clones, 85% seen once; the top ten hold over 2%. Sample: peripheral blood. The receptors stem from a woman in her seventies with COVID-19, enrolled during active disease. Both conserved end residues are part of each CDR3. The order of the fields is V gene, D gene, CDR3 protein. A D gene is named only where the DNA matches it firmly.

V gene: TRBV4-1; D gene: TRBD1; CDR3 protein: CASSQTVDRATEAFF
V gene: TRBV19; D gene: TRBD2; CDR3 protein: CASRPQVAGGHEQYF
V gene: TRBV11-2; D gene: NA; CDR3 protein: CASSQGLIYEQYF
V gene: TRBV6-5; D gene: NA; CDR3 protein: CASERVKLDYGYTF
V gene: TRBV5-1; D gene: NA; CDR3 protein: CASSLDPQYNEQFF
V gene: TRBV12-3/TRBV12-4; D gene: TRBD1; CDR3 protein: CASSLRGQEAFF
V gene: TRBV5-1; D gene: TRBD2; CDR3 protein: CASSLAAAGEQYF
V gene: TRBV7-2; D gene: NA; CDR3 protein: CASSARGSSYNSPLHF
V gene: TRBV9; D gene: TRBD1; CDR3 protein: CASSVQGASSYGYTF
V gene: TRBV5-6; D gene: TRBD1; CDR3 protein: CASSLGQGTRGYTF
V gene: TRBV6-5; D gene: TRBD1; CDR3 protein: CASKLNRGVTEAFF
V gene: TRBV25-1; D gene: TRBD1; CDR3 protein: CASSESGQGYQETQYF
V gene: TRBV6-5; D gene: TRBD1; CDR3 protein: CAVRDRRNEKLFF
V gene: TRBV6-5; D gene: TRBD2; CDR3 protein: CASSYQSGSYEQYF
V gene: TRBV7-2; D gene: NA; CDR3 protein: CASSSPGQPQHF
V gene: TRBV11-3; D gene: TRBD1; CDR3 protein: CASSPWGQPYEQYF